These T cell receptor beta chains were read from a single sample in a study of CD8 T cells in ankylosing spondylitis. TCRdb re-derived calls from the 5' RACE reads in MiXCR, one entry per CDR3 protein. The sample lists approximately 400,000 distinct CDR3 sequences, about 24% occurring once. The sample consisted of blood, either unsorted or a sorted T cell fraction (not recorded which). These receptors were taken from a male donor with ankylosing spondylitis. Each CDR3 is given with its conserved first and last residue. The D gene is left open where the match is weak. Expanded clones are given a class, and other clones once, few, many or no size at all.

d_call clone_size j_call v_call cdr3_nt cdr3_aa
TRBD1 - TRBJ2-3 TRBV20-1 TGCAGTGCTAAGACAGGGGATGGCACAGATACGCAGTATTTT CSAKTGDGTDTQYF
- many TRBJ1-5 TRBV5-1 TGCGCCAGCAGCTTTGACGGAGGAAATCAGCCCCAGCATTTT CASSFDGGNQPQHF
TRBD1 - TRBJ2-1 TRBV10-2 TGCGCCAGCCGGACAGGGCCCGATGAGCAGTTCTTC CASRTGPDEQFF
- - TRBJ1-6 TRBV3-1 TGTGCCAGCAGCCGGGGAGGAGATTCACCCCTCCACTTT CASSRGGDSPLHF
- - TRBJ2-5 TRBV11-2 TGTGCCAGCAGCTACTTCACTAGCAGCCAAGAGACCCAGTACTTC CASSYFTSSQETQYF
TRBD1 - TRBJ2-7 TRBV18 TGTGCCAGCTCACCAGCGACAGGGGGCAGCTACGAGCAGTACTTC CASSPATGGSYEQYF
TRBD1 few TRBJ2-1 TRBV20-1 TGCAGTGCTAGCCGGACAGGGTACAATGAGCAGTTCTTC CSASRTGYNEQFF
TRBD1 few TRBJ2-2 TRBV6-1 TGTGCCAGCAGTCCTCCGGGACAGGGGGAAGAGGAGCTGTTTTTT CASSPPGQGEEELFF
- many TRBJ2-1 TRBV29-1 TGCAGCGTTGGACCCAGCTCCTACAATGAGCAGTTCTTC CSVGPSSYNEQFF
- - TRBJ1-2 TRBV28 TGTGCCAGCAGTCCTGAGGGACGGGAAGTCTATGGCTACACCTTC CASSPEGREVYGYTF
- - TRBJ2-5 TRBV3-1 TGTGCCAGCAGTACCCGGCGCCAGGAGACCCAGTACTTC CASSTRRQETQYF
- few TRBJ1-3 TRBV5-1 TGCGCCAGCAGCCCCCGGGCACTCCCGCACACCATATATTTT CASSPRALPHTIYF
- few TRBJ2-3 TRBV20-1 TGCAGTGCTAGCCCTACAGGCCGCACAGATACGCAGTATTTT CSASPTGRTDTQYF
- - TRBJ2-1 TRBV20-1 TGCAGTGCTGGGGTCGCCGGGCCCAATGAGCAGTTCTTC CSAGVAGPNEQFF
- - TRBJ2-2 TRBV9 TGTGCCAGCAGCGTAGGTCCCGGGGAGCTGTTTTTT CASSVGPGELFF
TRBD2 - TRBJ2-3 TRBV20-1 TGCAGTGCTCCGGCGGGCGGGAGGTCCCGGGATACGCAGTATTTT CSAPAGGRSRDTQYF
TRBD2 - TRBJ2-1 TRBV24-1 TGTGCCACCAGTGGCGGGACTAGCGCCTACAATGAGCAGTTCTTC CATSGGTSAYNEQFF
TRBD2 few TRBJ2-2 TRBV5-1 TGCGCCAGCAGCTTTTTAACTAGCGGGAACACCGGGGAGCTGTTTTTT CASSFLTSGNTGELFF
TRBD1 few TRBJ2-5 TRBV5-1 TGCGCCAGCAGCCTGGGACAGGACTTCCAAGAGACCCAGTACTTC CASSLGQDFQETQYF
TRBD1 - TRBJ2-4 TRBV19 TGTGCCAGTAGTGCTACAGGGGCCGGGGCCAAAAACATTCAGTACTTC CASSATGAGAKNIQYF
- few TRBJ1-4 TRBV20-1 TGCAGTGCTAGAACAGTTAATGAAAAACTGTTTTTT CSARTVNEKLFF
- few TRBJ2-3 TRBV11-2 TGTGCCAGCAGCCAGTTCGGTGGTGGGAGCACAGATACGCAGTATTTT CASSQFGGGSTDTQYF
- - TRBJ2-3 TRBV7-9 TGTGCCAGCAGCTTAGCTTATATAGAAGTTGTAGATACGCAGTATTTT CASSLAYIEVVDTQYF
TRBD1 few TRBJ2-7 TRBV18 TGTGCCAGCTCACCACGTGGGGTGCAGGGGGTAACGGAGCAGTACTTC CASSPRGVQGVTEQYF
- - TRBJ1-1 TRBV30 TGTGCCTGGAGTGTAGGGACTTTTGGACTTACTCCGAACACTGAAGCTTTCTTT CAWSVGTFGLTPNTEAFF
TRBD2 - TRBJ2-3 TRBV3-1 TGTGCCAGCAGCCAACATTCGGGACTATCAGGGACAGATACGCAGTATTTT CASSQHSGLSGTDTQYF
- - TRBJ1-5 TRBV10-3 TGTGCCTCCTCCCGGGACGGGAGGGTTAATTGGCCCCAGCATTTT CASSRDGRVNWPQHF
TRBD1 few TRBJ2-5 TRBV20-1 TGCAGTGCTAAAAAGGGGGCTGGGGAGACCCAGTACTTC CSAKKGAGETQYF